The sequence of this T cell receptor (beta chain) was determined in a study of early T cells in non-severe SARS-CoV-2 infection. In the study overall: The study sequenced bulk RNA from unsorted whole blood, with chains unpaired.

This clonotype was observed at least ten times. Its cognate antigen is unknown. TCRdb reanalysed the 5' RACE reads using MiXCR and keeps one entry per CDR3 protein. The sample holds tens of thousands of distinct CDR3 sequences, around 9.9% seen once. In germline, CDR1 is KGHDR, CDR2 SFDVKD. The CDR3 is 13 residues long. Trimming stripped 5 bases from V and 0 bases from J, with 4 bases between. General study findings and limits: A preference for anti-spike CD8 responses marked VDJdb matching, which missed private and CD4 specificities.

The chain has TRBV24-1 and TRBJ2-4, with D uncertain. Sequenced: whole blood. The receptor was derived from an adult who was a healthcare worker with PCR-confirmed SARS-CoV-2 infection or an uninfected control (not recorded which). The CDR3 loop is CATSAPAKNIQYF. DNA of the CDR3: TGTGCCACCAGTGCCCCAGCCAAAAACATTCAGTACTTC.